Listed below are T cell receptor beta chains from one sample, sequenced in a study of T cells in Graves' hyperthyroidism and ophthalmopathy. TCRdb itself ran the multiplex PCR reads through MiXCR, one entry per CDR3 protein. The sample carries around 690,000 distinct CDR3 sequences, roughly 20% recorded once. The source material was blood. All receptors derive from a man between 25 and 39 years old with Graves' ophthalmopathy. Each CDR3 is given with its conserved first and last residue. D genes are given only for firm matches. A clone size is listed for some rows: how often the clone was seen (once, few, many), or a class if it is expanded.

clone size: many; D gene: NA; V gene: TRBV15; J gene: TRBJ2-1; CDR3 protein: CATSRDQRKGGIEQFF; CDR3 DNA: TGTGCCACCAGCAGAGATCAGCGGAAAGGTGGCATTGAGCAGTTCTTC
clone size: NA; D gene: NA; V gene: TRBV30; J gene: TRBJ1-6; CDR3 protein: CAWSADQDSPLHF; CDR3 DNA: TGTGCCTGGAGTGCGGACCAGGATTCACCCCTCCACTTT
clone size: NA; D gene: NA; V gene: TRBV11-2; J gene: TRBJ2-2; CDR3 protein: CASSPIQGHGGELFF; CDR3 DNA: TGTGCCAGCAGCCCCATACAGGGACACGGCGGGGAGCTGTTTTTT
clone size: few; D gene: TRBD2; V gene: TRBV3-1; J gene: TRBJ2-1; CDR3 protein: CASSQGKGLAGVDNEQFF; CDR3 DNA: TGTGCCAGCAGCCAAGGCAAGGGACTAGCGGGAGTGGATAATGAGCAGTTCTTC
clone size: NA; D gene: NA; V gene: TRBV12-3/TRBV12-4; J gene: TRBJ2-3; CDR3 protein: CASIREHGDTQYF; CDR3 DNA: TGTGCCAGCATACGGGAGCACGGAGATACGCAGTATTTT
clone size: NA; D gene: NA; V gene: TRBV29-1; J gene: TRBJ2-7; CDR3 protein: CSAQGNIGEQYF; CDR3 DNA: TGCAGCGCTCAGGGTAATATTGGCGAGCAGTACTTC
clone size: NA; D gene: NA; V gene: TRBV19; J gene: TRBJ1-5; CDR3 protein: CASSTRGQTLNQPQHF; CDR3 DNA: TGTGCCAGTAGTACCCGCGGACAGACCCTCAATCAGCCCCAGCATTTT
clone size: NA; D gene: NA; V gene: TRBV30; J gene: TRBJ1-3; CDR3 protein: CAWSGGVPRFSGNTIYF; CDR3 DNA: TGTGCCTGGAGTGGGGGTGTTCCTAGGTTCTCTGGAAACACCATATATTTT
clone size: few; D gene: NA; V gene: TRBV10-3; J gene: TRBJ2-3; CDR3 protein: CAISDGGKTDTQYF; CDR3 DNA: TGTGCCATCAGTGACGGCGGGAAGACAGATACGCAGTATTTT
clone size: NA; D gene: NA; V gene: TRBV10-3; J gene: TRBJ2-7; CDR3 protein: CAISESVSGKYEQYF; CDR3 DNA: TGTGCCATCAGTGAGTCCGTTAGCGGAAAATACGAGCAGTACTTC
clone size: NA; D gene: NA; V gene: TRBV29-1; J gene: TRBJ1-2; CDR3 protein: CSSRNQPGPYYGYTF; CDR3 DNA: TGCAGTTCCCGCAATCAACCGGGACCCTACTATGGCTACACCTTC
clone size: NA; D gene: TRBD1; V gene: TRBV5-5; J gene: TRBJ1-2; CDR3 protein: CASSLVYGTGTPLYGYTF; CDR3 DNA: TGTGCCAGCAGCTTGGTGTACGGGACAGGGACCCCACTTTATGGCTACACCTTC
clone size: few; D gene: NA; V gene: TRBV3-1; J gene: TRBJ2-2; CDR3 protein: CASSPSERGPGELFF; CDR3 DNA: TGTGCCAGCAGCCCATCCGAACGGGGCCCCGGGGAGCTGTTTTTT
clone size: NA; D gene: NA; V gene: TRBV29-1; J gene: TRBJ2-3; CDR3 protein: CSVGTTSGTDTQYF; CDR3 DNA: TGCAGCGTTGGGACCACCTCGGGCACAGATACGCAGTATTTT
clone size: few; D gene: NA; V gene: TRBV19; J gene: TRBJ1-1; CDR3 protein: CASSKMDSQAFF; CDR3 DNA: TGTGCCAGTAGTAAAATGGACAGTCAAGCTTTCTTT
clone size: few; D gene: TRBD1; V gene: TRBV27; J gene: TRBJ1-2; CDR3 protein: CASSKTGGPLPGYTF; CDR3 DNA: TGTGCCAGCAGTAAAACAGGGGGTCCCCTTCCTGGCTACACCTTC
clone size: NA; D gene: TRBD2; V gene: TRBV7-6; J gene: TRBJ2-1; CDR3 protein: CASSLAGGLFF; CDR3 DNA: TGTGCCAGCAGCTTAGCGGGAGGGCTGTTCTTC
clone size: NA; D gene: TRBD2; V gene: TRBV9; J gene: TRBJ2-3; CDR3 protein: CAIPRLALTDTQYF; CDR3 DNA: TGTGCCATCCCCCGACTAGCGCTCACAGATACGCAGTATTTT
clone size: NA; D gene: TRBD1; V gene: TRBV10-3; J gene: TRBJ1-2; CDR3 protein: CAINEPGQAVYGYTF; CDR3 DNA: TGTGCCATCAACGAACCGGGACAGGCTGTTTATGGCTACACCTTC
clone size: NA; D gene: TRBD1; V gene: TRBV9; J gene: TRBJ1-3; CDR3 protein: CASSPQGGRVSGNTIYF; CDR3 DNA: TGTGCCAGCAGCCCTCAGGGGGGGAGAGTCTCTGGAAACACCATATATTTT